The TCR beta chain under discussion was sequenced for a study of OX40 agonist ivuxolimab in advanced cancers. About the study: Ivuxolimab was delivered to patients intravenously every 2 weeks at doses spanning 0.01 to 10 mg/kg. Eligibility rules accepted prior anti-PD-1, anti-PD-L1 or anti-CTLA-4 therapy, and 40% to 50% had some. With a range of 23 to 79, age averaged about 58 years, and 75% to 90% were male.

Samples were taken at baseline and on day 1 of cycles 4 and 7. Clones were read by immunoSEQ multiplex PCR, and TCRdb kept only the in-frame ones, dropping some. The sample carries around 60,000 clones, 75% to 90% recorded once. The sequencing used CD4+ or CD8+ T cells sorted from blood, collected in a trial of the OX40 agonist ivuxolimab. This receptor was taken from an adult with an advanced solid tumor such as melanoma, head and neck, liver or kidney cancer.

In DNA, the CDR3 is TGCGCCAGCAGCTTGGAGTCAGGGCTCGGGTACGAGCAGTACTTC. Translating it yields CASSLESGLGYEQYF. This chain connects TRBV5-1 to TRBJ2-7, with TRBD1 as a possible D gene (5 bases). CDR1 and CDR2 from the germline V gene are SGHRS and YFSETQ. This CDR3 is built from 15 residues. V lost 0 bases to trimming and J lost 4 bases, with 14 bases between them.